Below, 14 T cell receptor beta chains from the same sample are listed, as sequenced in a study of cytomegalovirus exposure and HLA in healthy donors (dated by TCRdb to between 2016 and 2019). The library was built by means of the immunoSEQ multiplex PCR assay. The multiplex PCR relied on a mix of 60 forward primers for TCR Vbeta segments and 13 reverse primers for TCR Jbeta segments. TCRdb obtained this table from immuneACCESS and retained in-frame rearrangements with V and J assigned. These tables miss some clones; where compared with another copy, unresolved V genes account for less than half of the shortfall, and the remainder is unexplained. This sample has 210,000 or so clones in its table, and approximately 80% of those were observed once. The ten largest clonotypes hold around 0.2% of the sample. Sequencing was done on a sample of PBMCs. These receptors all come from a girl aged 2 to 9 in good health and CMV-seronegative.

This chain uses TRBV5-1 with TRBJ2-7; 15 nucleotides line up with TRBD2. With V trimmed by 4 bases and J by 3 bases, 8 bases remained unmatched. This CDR3 is 17 amino acids long. The V gene's germline CDR1 is SGHRS and CDR2 YFSETQ. CDR3: CASSPGTSGRTHYEQYF. The CDR3 nucleotides are TGCGCCAGCAGCCCGGGGACTAGCGGGAGGACCCACTACGAGCAGTACTTC.

The chain carries TRBV7-9 and TRBJ2-7, with 7 positions matching TRBD2. Germline V gene data show CDR1 as SEHNR and CDR2 as FQNEAQ (reference sequence). The CDR3 has 15 residues. With V trimmed by 0 bases and J by 7 bases, 9 bases remained unmatched. The CDR3 is CASSLAGGRTGEQYF. CDR3 DNA sequence: TGTGCCAGCAGCTTAGCGGGCGGGAGAACTGGGGAGCAGTACTTC.

This clone is a singleton in its sample. The genes are TRBV6-5 and TRBJ1-1; a possible D gene is TRBD1 (5 bases). This CDR3 is built from 14 residues. V lost 3 bases, J lost 6 bases, and 14 bases lay in between. Germline CDR1 reads MNHEY; CDR2 reads SVGAGI. This chain's CDR3 is CASSYVGRRSEAFF. The DNA of the CDR3 is TGTGCCAGCAGTTATGTGGGGCGGCGATCTGAAGCTTTCTTT.

The chain combines TRBV5-1 with TRBJ1-1, with TRBD1 identical over 8 bases. The CDR3 is 15 amino acids. The ends lost 4 bases at V and 1 base at J; junction bases unmatched: 6. The germline gives CDR1 SGHRS, CDR2 YFSETQ. CDR3 amino acids: CASSMDRAANTEAFF. For the CDR3, the DNA is TGCGCCAGCAGCATGGACAGGGCAGCGAACACTGAAGCTTTCTTT.

This clone came up a few times. This chain connects TRBV10-1 to TRBJ2-1; 12 positions match TRBD2. CDR1 and CDR2 from the germline V gene are WNHNN and SYGVQD (reference sequence). V shed 2 bases, J shed 8 bases, and the junction held 4 bases outside the gene matches. CDR3 length: 15 residues. This chain's CDR3 is CASSETSGRHDEQFF. The CDR3 DNA is TGCGCCAGCAGTGAGACTAGCGGGAGGCACGATGAGCAGTTCTTC.

This rearrangement joins TRBV5-1 to TRBJ2-1; 8 nucleotides agree with TRBD2. The CDR3 length is 16 residues. J gave up 4 bases and V 6 bases, and 12 bases lay outside the gene matches. CDR1 is SGHRS and CDR2 is YFSETQ in the germline V gene. CDR3 DNA: TGCGCCAGCATGAGCGGGAGCGGCCAAGGATACAATGAGCAGTTCTTC. This gives the protein CASMSGSGQGYNEQFF.

V is TRBV29-1 and J is TRBJ1-1; maybe TRBD1 (6 bases). This CDR3 has 14 amino acids. V was trimmed by 6 bases and J by 1 base, leaving 15 bases between them. Germline V lookup: CDR1 SQVTM, CDR2 ANQGSEA. The CDR3 region is CSVTGLFKNTEAFF. The CDR3 DNA reads as TGCAGCGTCACAGGGCTTTTTAAGAACACTGAAGCTTTCTTT.

The rearrangement links TRBV5-1 to TRBJ2-3; 9 nucleotides agree with TRBD1. Germline trimming cut 0 bases from V and 5 bases from J; bases unmatched to any gene: 1. This CDR3 is built from 14 residues. The V gene's germline CDR1 is SGHRS and CDR2 YFSETQ. For the CDR3, the DNA is TGCGCCAGCAGCTTGGGGACAGGGGAAGATACGCAGTATTTT. It is translated as CASSLGTGEDTQYF.

The rearrangement links TRBV30 to TRBJ2-1, with TRBD2 matching 9 bases. V trimming: 2 bases; J trimming: 6 bases; junction bases outside the gene matches: 8. The CDR3 covers 15 residues. Germline values: CDR1 GTSNPN, CDR2 SVGIG (reference sequence). The chain's CDR3 is CAWSRPGLASNEQFF. In nucleotides, the CDR3 is TGTGCCTGGAGTCGACCGGGACTAGCATCCAATGAGCAGTTCTTC.

The J gene is TRBJ1-2, the V gene TRBV28, with D maybe TRBD1 (6 bases). CDR1 is MDHEN, CDR2 SYDVKM, per germline. V lost 6 bases to trimming and J lost 7 bases, with 15 bases between them. The CDR3 has 13 residues. CDR3 bases: TGTGCCAGCAGAAAATCAGGGGTTAGTGGCTACACCTTC. Translating it yields CASRKSGVSGYTF.

The genes are TRBV6-1 and TRBJ2-3; 10 bases agree with TRBD1. V was pared by 5 bases and J by 2 bases, with 4 bases of the junction left unmatched. CDR1 is MNHNS and CDR2 is SASEGT in the germline V gene. CDR3 size: 15 residues. The CDR3 sequence: CASSRQGADTDTQYF. CDR3 nucleotide sequence: TGTGCCAGCAGTCGACAGGGGGCCGACACAGATACGCAGTATTTT.

Of note for this clone: An end of the junction differs from the germline gene, which may be a read error. Other nucleotide sequences from this sample produce the same CDR3. The chain employs TRBV28 and TRBJ1-5; D gene unclear. The CDR3 is 18 amino acids. CDR1 MDHEN and CDR2 SYDVKM come from the germline V gene. CDR3 sequence (DNA): TGTGCCAGCAGTTATGGTACGGGTTACCGCATAAGCAATCAGCCCCAGCACTTT. Protein sequence: CASSYGTGYRISNQPQHF.

This clone was recorded a few times. V is TRBV6-5 and J is TRBJ1-5, with D unclear. Germline CDR1 MNHEY, CDR2 SVGAGI. CDR3 length equals 13 residues. V lost 5 bases, J lost 7 bases, and 12 bases lay in between. DNA of the CDR3: TGTGCCAGCAGTGAGGGTTTTCCCCAGCCCCAGCATTTT. It yields the protein CASSEGFPQPQHF.

This clone was counted once. The V and J genes are TRBV20-1 and TRBJ1-2, with no clear D. Germline values: CDR1 DFQATT, CDR2 SNEGSKA (reference sequence). This CDR3 has 10 amino acids. Trimming took 1 base from V and 10 from J, leaving 7 bases between them. Here the CDR3 reads CSARGPNYTF. In nucleotides, the CDR3 is TGCAGTGCTAGAGGGCCCAACTACACCTTC.